This T cell receptor beta chain was sequenced in a study of CD8+CD57+ T cells in acquired aplastic anemia. Study overall: Isolated CD4+ and CD8+ cells, once sorted, yielded DNA averaging about 3.2 ug.

The TCR beta profiling, which covered VDJ combination and CDR3 sequence, was carried out using genomic DNA as the template. TCRdb itself ran the reads through MiXCR, one entry per CDR3 protein. The profile shows some 170,000 distinct CDR3 sequences, roughly 48% of them singletons. For sequencing, patients were chosen who had shown expansion of CD8+CD57+ cells by flow cytometry. No therapy was given to patients before blood sampling. This clonotype was recorded once. Its antigen remains unidentified. V was trimmed by 6 bases and J by 7 bases, leaving 19 bases between them. This CDR3 contains 14 residues. Study-wide results and caveats: Significance was not reached for CD8+ Simpson's diversity between patients and controls. The study identified twenty-nine CD8+ CDR3 sequences shared by patients and controls.

The sequence came from a human donor with aplastic anemia. The genes are TRBV12-3 or TRBV12-4 and TRBJ2-7, with D perhaps being TRBD1 or TRBD2 (5 bases each). The sample consisted of sorted CD4+, CD8+, or CD8+CD57+ T cells (not recorded which) from PBMCs. The CDR3 region has the DNA TGTGCCAGCAGCCGGGGACCAAGACCCAGGGAGCAGTACTTC. This gives the protein CASSRGPRPREQYF.